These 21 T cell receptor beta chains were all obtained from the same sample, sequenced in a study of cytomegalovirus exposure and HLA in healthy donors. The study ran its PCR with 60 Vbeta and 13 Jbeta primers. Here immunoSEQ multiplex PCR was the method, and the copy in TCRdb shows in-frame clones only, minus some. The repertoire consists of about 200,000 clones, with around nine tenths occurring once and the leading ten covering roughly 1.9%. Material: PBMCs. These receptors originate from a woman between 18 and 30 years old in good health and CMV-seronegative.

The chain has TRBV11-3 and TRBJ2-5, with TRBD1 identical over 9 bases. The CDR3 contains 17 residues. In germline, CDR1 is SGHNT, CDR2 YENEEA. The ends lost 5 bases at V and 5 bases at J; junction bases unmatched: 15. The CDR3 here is CASSGRQGDPSGETQYF. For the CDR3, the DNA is TGTGCCAGCAGCGGCCGACAGGGGGATCCCTCGGGGGAGACCCAGTACTTC. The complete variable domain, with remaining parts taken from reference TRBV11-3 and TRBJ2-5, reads EAGVVQSPRYKIIEKKQPVAFWCNPISGHNTLYWYLQNLGQGPELLIRYENEEAVDDSQLPKDRFSAERLKGVDSTLKIQPAELGDSAVYLCASSGRQGDPSGETQYFGPGTRLLVL.

CDR3 sequence: CASRGARVYGYTF. The CDR3 DNA sequence: TGTGCCAGCAGGGGGGCGCGGGTTTATGGCTACACCTTC. J is TRBJ1-2 and V is TRBV6-5; D possibly corresponds to TRBD1 (6 bases). This CDR3 contains 13 residues. V shed 6 bases and J shed 5 bases, with 13 bases lying between them. Germline CDR1 MNHEY, CDR2 SVGAGI.

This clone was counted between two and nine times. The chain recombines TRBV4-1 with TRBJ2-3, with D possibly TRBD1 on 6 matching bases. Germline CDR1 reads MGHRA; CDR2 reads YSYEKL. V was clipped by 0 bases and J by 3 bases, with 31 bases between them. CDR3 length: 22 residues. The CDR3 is CASSQDRSRTAKLGVRTDTQYF. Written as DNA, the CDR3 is TGCGCCAGCAGCCAAGATCGGAGCCGGACAGCGAAGTTGGGGGTCCGAACAGATACGCAGTATTTT.

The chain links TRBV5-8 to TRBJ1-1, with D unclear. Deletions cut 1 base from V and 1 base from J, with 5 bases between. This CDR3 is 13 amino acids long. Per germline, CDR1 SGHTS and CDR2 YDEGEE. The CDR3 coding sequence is TGTGCCAGCAGCTTGCTAGCGAACACTGAAGCTTTCTTT. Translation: CASSLLANTEAFF.

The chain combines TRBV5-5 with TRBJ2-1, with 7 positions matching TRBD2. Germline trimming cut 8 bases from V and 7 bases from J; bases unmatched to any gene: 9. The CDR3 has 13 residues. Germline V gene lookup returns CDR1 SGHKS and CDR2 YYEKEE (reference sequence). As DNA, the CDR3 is TGTGCCAGTTATGGACTAGGTAGTAATGAGCAGTTCTTC. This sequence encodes CASYGLGSNEQFF.

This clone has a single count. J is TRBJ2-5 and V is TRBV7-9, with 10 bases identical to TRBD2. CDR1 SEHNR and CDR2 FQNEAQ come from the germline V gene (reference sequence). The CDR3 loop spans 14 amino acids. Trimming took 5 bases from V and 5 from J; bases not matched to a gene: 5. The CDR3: CASSTSGKGETQYF. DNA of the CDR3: TGTGCCAGCAGCACTAGCGGGAAGGGGGAGACCCAGTACTTC.

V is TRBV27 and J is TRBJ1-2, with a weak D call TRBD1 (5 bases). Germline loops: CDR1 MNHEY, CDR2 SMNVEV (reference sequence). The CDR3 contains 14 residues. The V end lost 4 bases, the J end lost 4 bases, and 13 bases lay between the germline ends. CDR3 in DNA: TGTGCCAGCAGTTGGACCGGACAATCCTATGGCTACACCTTC. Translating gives CASSWTGQSYGYTF.

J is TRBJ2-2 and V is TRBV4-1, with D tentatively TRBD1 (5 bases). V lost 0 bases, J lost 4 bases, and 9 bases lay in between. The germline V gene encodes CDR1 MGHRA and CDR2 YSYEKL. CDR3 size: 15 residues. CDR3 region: CASSQEGQGTGELFF. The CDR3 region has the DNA TGCGCCAGCAGCCAAGAGGGGCAGGGCACCGGGGAGCTGTTTTTT.

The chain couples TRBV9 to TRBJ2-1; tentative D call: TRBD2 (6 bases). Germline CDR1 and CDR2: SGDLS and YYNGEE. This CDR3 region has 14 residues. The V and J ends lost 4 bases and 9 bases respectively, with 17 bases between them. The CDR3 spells CASSPRGSGIEQFF. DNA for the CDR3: TGTGCCAGCAGCCCTCGGGGTAGCGGTATTGAGCAGTTCTTC.

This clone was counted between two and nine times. The chain's CDR3 is CASSPGPSNTEAFF. CDR3 nucleotides: TGTGCCAGCAGCCCAGGCCCCTCCAACACTGAAGCTTTCTTT. The V gene is TRBV11-3, the J gene TRBJ1-1; D is unresolved. The CDR3 sequence is 14 residues long. The germline CDR1 and CDR2 sequences are SGHNT and YENEEA. Trimming took 5 bases from V and 2 from J, leaving 12 bases between them.

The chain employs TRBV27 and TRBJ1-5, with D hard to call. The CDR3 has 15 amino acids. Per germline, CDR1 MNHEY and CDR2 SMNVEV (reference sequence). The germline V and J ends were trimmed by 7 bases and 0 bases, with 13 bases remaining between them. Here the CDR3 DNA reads TGTGCCAGCAAAGCGGCAGTCGATAGCAATCAGCCCCAGCATTTT. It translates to CASKAAVDSNQPQHF.

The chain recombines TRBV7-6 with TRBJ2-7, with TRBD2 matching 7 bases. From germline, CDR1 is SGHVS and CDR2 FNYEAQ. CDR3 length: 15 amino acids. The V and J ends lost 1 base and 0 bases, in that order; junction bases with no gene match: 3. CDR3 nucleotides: TGTGCCAGCAGCTTAGACGGCGGGGGCTCCTACGAGCAGTACTTC. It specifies CASSLDGGGSYEQYF.

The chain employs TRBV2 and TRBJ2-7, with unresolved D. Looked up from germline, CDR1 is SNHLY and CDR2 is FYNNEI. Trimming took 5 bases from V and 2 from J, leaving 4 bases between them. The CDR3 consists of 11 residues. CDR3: CASSITYEQYF. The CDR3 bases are TGTGCCAGCAGTATCACCTACGAGCAGTACTTC.

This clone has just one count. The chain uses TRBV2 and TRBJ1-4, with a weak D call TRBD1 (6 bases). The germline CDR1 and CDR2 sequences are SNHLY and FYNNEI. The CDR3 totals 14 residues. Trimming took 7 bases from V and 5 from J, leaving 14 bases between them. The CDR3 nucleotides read TGTGCCAGCACACTCCGGGACACAAATGAAAAACTGTTTTTT. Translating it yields CASTLRDTNEKLFF.

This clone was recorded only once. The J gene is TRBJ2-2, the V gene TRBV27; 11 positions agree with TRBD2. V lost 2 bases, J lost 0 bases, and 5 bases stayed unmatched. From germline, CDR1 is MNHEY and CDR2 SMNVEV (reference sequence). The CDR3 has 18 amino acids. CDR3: CASSLSLAGGSNTGELFF. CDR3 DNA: TGTGCCAGCAGTTTAAGCCTAGCGGGGGGTTCGAACACCGGGGAGCTGTTTTTT.

This chain's CDR3 is CASSPNTGEQYF. For the CDR3, the DNA is TGTGCCAGCAGTCCAAACACAGGCGAGCAGTACTTC. This chain uses TRBV27 with TRBJ2-7; TRBD1 is a possible D gene (5 bases). V lost 5 bases to trimming and J lost 6 bases, with 11 bases between them. This CDR3 has 12 amino acids. The germline gives CDR1 MNHEY, CDR2 SMNVEV (reference sequence).

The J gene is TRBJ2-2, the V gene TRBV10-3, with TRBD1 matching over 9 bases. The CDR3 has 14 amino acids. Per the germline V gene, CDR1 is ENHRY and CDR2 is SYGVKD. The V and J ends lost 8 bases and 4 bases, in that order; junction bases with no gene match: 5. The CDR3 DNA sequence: TGTGCCATCGGGCTGGACAGGGGCACCGGGGAGCTGTTTTTT. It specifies CAIGLDRGTGELFF.

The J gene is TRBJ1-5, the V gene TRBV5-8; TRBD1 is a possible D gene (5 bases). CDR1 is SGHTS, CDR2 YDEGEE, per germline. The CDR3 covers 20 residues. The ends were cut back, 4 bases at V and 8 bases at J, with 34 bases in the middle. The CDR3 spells CASSPLTGFGLGRGGEPQHF. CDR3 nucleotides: TGTGCCAGCAGCCCCCTCACAGGATTCGGACTCGGTCGCGGGGGTGAGCCCCAGCATTTT. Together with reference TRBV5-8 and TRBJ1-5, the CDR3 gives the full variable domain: EAGVTQSPTHLIKTRGQQATLRCSPISGHTSVYWYQQALGLGLQFLLWYDEGEERNRGNFPPRFSGRQFPNYSSELNVNALELEDSALYLCASSPLTGFGLGRGGEPQHFGDGTRLSIL.

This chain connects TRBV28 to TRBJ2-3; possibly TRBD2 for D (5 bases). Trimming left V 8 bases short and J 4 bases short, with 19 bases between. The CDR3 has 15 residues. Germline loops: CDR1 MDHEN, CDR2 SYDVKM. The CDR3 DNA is TGTGCCAGCTGGCCCGAGCGCGGGCCTCCAGATACGCAGTATTTT. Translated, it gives CASWPERGPPDTQYF.

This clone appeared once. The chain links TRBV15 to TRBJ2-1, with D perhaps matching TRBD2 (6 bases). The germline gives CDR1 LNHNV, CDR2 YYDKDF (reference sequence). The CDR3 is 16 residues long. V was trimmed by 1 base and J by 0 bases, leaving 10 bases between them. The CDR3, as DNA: TGTGCCACCAGCAGAGGGAGGGCGAGCTCCTACAATGAGCAGTTCTTC. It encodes CATSRGRASSYNEQFF.

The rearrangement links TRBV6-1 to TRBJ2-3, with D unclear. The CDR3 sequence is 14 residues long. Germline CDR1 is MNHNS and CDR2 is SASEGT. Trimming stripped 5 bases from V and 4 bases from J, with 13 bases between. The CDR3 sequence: CASSPPVGSDTQYF. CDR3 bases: TGTGCCAGCAGTCCCCCGGTCGGGTCAGATACGCAGTATTTT.